Shown below are 7 T cell receptor beta chains from a single sample sequenced in a study of shared clonotypes between healthy human individuals. This table comes from immunoSEQ multiplex PCR, and its TCRdb copy is limited to in-frame clones, with some not included. Among 1.5 million to 2.5 million clones listed, about 95% were seen once. CD45RO-negative CD8 cells positively selected for CCR7 made up the naive population, which excluded terminally differentiated effector memory CD45RA+ cells. Sequenced input: naive CD8+ T cells sorted from blood. The receptors stem from a man aged 18 to 30 in good health.

Details on this clone: A clone one base away is much larger, so this may be a read error. Different DNA sequences within this sample yield the same CDR3. The CDR3 loop reads CASSDSYEQYF. The DNA for the CDR3 is TGTGCCAGCAGCGACTCCTACGAGCAGTACTTC. The chain couples TRBV6-5 to TRBJ2-7; D unresolved. CDR3 length: 11 amino acids. The V and J ends lost 6 bases and 0 bases respectively, with 3 bases between them. The germline gives CDR1 MNHEY, CDR2 SVGAGI.

The count of this clone is one. The rearrangement uses TRBV11-3 and TRBJ2-7; D possibly uses TRBD1 or TRBD2 (5 bases each). The V gene's germline CDR1 is SGHNT and CDR2 YENEEA. CDR3 size: 15 residues. Trimming stripped 4 bases from V and 2 bases from J, with 15 bases between. The CDR3 DNA reads as TGTGCCAGCAGCTCACGGGGCGCTATTCCCTACGAGCAGTACTTC. Translated: CASSSRGAIPYEQYF.

This chain connects TRBV2 to TRBJ2-3; TRBD1 is a possible D gene (6 bases). Germline V CDR1 and CDR2: SNHLY, FYNNEI. The CDR3 loop spans 16 amino acids. Trimming stripped 6 bases from V and 6 bases from J, with 22 bases between. CDR3 nucleotide sequence: TGTGCCAGCAGATATAAACAGGGAAGGGGCTCGGATACGCAGTATTTT. This encodes CASRYKQGRGSDTQYF.

This clone was seen a single time. The chain combines TRBV6-5 with TRBJ2-3, with no clear D. The germline V gene has CDR1 MNHEY and CDR2 SVGAGI. V was clipped by 6 bases and J by 2 bases, with 12 bases between them. CDR3 length equals 14 residues. DNA for the CDR3: TGTGCCAGCAGCCCTATCAGGACCACAGATACGCAGTATTTT. This sequence encodes CASSPIRTTDTQYF.

This clone was seen a single time. CDR3 residues: CASSYSRAAETQYF. The CDR3 DNA reads TGTGCCAGCAGTTACTCGAGGGCCGCGGAGACCCAGTACTTC. The gene calls are TRBV6-5 and TRBJ2-5, with TRBD2 as a possible D gene (5 bases). The CDR3 has 14 amino acids. The germline V gene has CDR1 MNHEY and CDR2 SVGAGI. V was trimmed by 0 bases and J by 5 bases, leaving 10 bases between them.

This clone was seen a few times. The CDR3: CASSLDLLSGPSNQPQHF. In DNA form, the CDR3 reads TGTGCCAGCAGCTTAGATTTGTTATCAGGGCCCAGCAATCAGCCCCAGCATTTT. The chain joins TRBV7-8 to TRBJ1-5; tentatively, D is TRBD1 (5 bases). This CDR3 region has 18 residues. V was cut by 1 base and J by 1 base, with 17 bases left in between. Germline V gives CDR1 SGHVS, CDR2 FQNEAQ.

The V call is TRBV21-1, the J call TRBJ1-5. TRBV21-1 is an annotated pseudogene. The CDR3 spans 14 residues. CDR3: CASSKGTGGKPQHF. CDR3 bases: TGTGCCAGCAGCAAAGGCACTGGGGGGAAGCCCCAGCATTTT.